This paragraph reports one TCR beta chain. Using immunoSEQ multiplex PCR, the repertoire was profiled, and TCRdb retains in-frame clones only, with some absent. The profile covers 130,000 or so clones, with 80% to 90% appearing a single time and roughly 9% taken by the ten largest. This sample is drawn from a study of T cell responses to AZD1222 COVID-19 vaccine. Germline-derived CDR1 and CDR2 are LNHDA and SQIVND (reference sequence). V was clipped by 7 bases and J by 4 bases; unmatched bases: 8. The CDR3 contains 14 residues. The sequence was obtained from an adult in good health. The source material was peripheral blood, sampled on day 0 of AZD1222 vaccination. The gene calls are TRBV19 and TRBJ2-7; the match to TRBD1 covers 9 bases. DNA of the CDR3: TGTGCCAGTAACACAGGGGGCAACCCGTACGAGCAGTACTTC. This gives the protein CASNTGGNPYEQYF.